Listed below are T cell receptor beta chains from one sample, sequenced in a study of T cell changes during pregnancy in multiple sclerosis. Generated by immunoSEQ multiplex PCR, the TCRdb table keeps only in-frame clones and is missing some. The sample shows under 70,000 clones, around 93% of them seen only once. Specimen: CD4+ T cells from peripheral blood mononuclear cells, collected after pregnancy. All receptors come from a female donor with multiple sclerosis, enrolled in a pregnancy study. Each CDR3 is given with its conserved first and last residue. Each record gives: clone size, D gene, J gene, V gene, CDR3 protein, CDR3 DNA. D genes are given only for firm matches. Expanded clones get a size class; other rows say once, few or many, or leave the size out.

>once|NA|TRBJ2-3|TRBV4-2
CASSQGGQSTDTQYF
TGTGCCAGCAGCCAAGGAGGACAGAGCACAGATACGCAGTATTTT
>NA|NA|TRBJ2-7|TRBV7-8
CASSLILGTGEQYF
TGTGCCAGCAGCTTAATTCTAGGAACGGGGGAGCAGTACTTC
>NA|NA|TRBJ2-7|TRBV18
CASSPRGIHLSEQYF
TGTGCCAGCTCACCGCGAGGGATTCACCTAAGCGAGCAGTACTTC
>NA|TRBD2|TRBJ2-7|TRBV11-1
CASRLRSRGGSDEQYF
TGTGCCAGTCGGCTTCGTTCGCGGGGGGGCTCGGACGAGCAGTACTTC
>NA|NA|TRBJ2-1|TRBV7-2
CASSLLRNHNEQFF
TGTGCCAGCAGCTTACTGCGGAACCACAATGAGCAGTTCTTC
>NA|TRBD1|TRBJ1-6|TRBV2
CASSTGLNSPLHF
TGTGCCAGCTCGACAGGGTTAAATTCACCCCTCCACTTT
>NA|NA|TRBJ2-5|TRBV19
CASRADGQETQYF
TGTGCCAGTAGGGCAGACGGGCAAGAGACCCAGTACTTC
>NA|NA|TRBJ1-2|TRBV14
CASSQVTGSFYGYTF
TGTGCCAGCAGCCAAGTGACGGGGAGCTTCTATGGCTACACCTTC
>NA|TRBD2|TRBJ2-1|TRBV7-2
CASSPLGEGVGYNEQFF
TGTGCCAGCAGCCCACTGGGGGAGGGTGTCGGCTACAATGAGCAGTTCTTC
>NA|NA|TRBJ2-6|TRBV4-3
CASSQDLLKGQNSGANVLTF
TGCGCCAGCAGCCAAGACCTTTTAAAGGGGCAAAACTCTGGGGCCAACGTCCTGACTTTC
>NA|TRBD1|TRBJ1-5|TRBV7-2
CASSEGQGAQPQHF
TGTGCCAGCAGCGAGGGACAGGGGGCTCAGCCCCAGCATTTT
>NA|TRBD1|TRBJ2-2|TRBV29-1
CSAAGQGATGELFF
TGCAGCGCCGCCGGACAGGGGGCGACCGGGGAGCTGTTTTTT
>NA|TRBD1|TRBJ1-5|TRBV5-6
CASSFGTDYSNQPQHF
TGTGCCAGCAGCTTCGGGACAGACTATAGCAATCAGCCCCAGCATTTT
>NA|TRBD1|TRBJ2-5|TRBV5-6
CASSLQGVGTETQYF
TGTGCCAGCAGCTTGCAGGGGGTGGGGACCGAGACCCAGTACTTC